This record covers a single T cell receptor (beta chain). Its antigen is not yet known. No base-level quality is on record; no much larger clone is a single base apart. Using the deep immunoSEQ assay, TCR CDR3 regions were amplified from genomic DNA by multiplex PCR. Extracted genomic DNA from each cell subset was spread evenly across all wells of several immunoSEQ 96-well plates, with each plate serving as a replicate. For sorted subsets, around 0.2 ug genomic DNA, equal to some 28,000 T cell genomes, was loaded into each replicate PCR. Purified libraries were measured with a Qubit 3.0 fluorometer, size-checked on a Bioanalyzer 2100, and measured again with the KAPA Library Quantification kit. Every immunoSEQ 96-well plate was sequenced on a dedicated single-read 150-cycle Illumina NextSeq 550 flow cell. Under the source paper's analysis protocol: Because the immunoSEQ output included only junctional sequences and no quality scores, the filtering could not be the same as the filtering used for full-length reads. To assign V/J genes and CDR3, sequences were annotated using PyIR, a Python wrapper for IgBLAST v1.9, with IMGT germline references. Reads with weak V/J assignments (E-value above 1e-6), missing CDR3, stop codons, out-of-frame junctions, or ambiguous translated residues were removed. V3J clonotypes were defined as sequences sharing an identical inferred V gene, J gene, and CDR3 amino acid sequence. Percentage overlap between repertoires was computed as shared unique clonotypes divided by the size of the smaller repertoire. Richness of each repertoire was evaluated using RTK rarefaction, the Chao1 estimator, and Recon v2.1 estimates of unobserved clonotypes. For all TCRbeta clonotypes obtained by the gDNA method from a few donors, generation probabilities were computed with OLGA. In its TCRdb copy, this immuneACCESS table keeps in-frame sequences only and misses some clones. Where compared with another copy, unresolved V genes explain less than half of these, and the others have no known cause. V, J and clone size reflect that table, while D and trimming were determined from the DNA. For this sample there are 400,000 to 600,000 clones; about 96% appear just once. The ten largest clones represent around 0.066% of the sample.

This specimen comes from a study of shared clonotypes between healthy human individuals (dated by TCRdb to about 2020). As for the study more broadly: Three men and a couple of women, aged 18 to 49 years, made up the cohort. To increase sequencing depth and limit assay-specific biases, different laboratories used diverse techniques to prepare libraries and sequence TCR repertoires. For each donor, three plates each were used for CD4 naive and CD4 memory, two plates were used for CD8 naive, and one plate was used for CD8 memory. Blood TCR repertoires of five healthy adults were deeply sequenced to estimate repertoire size and the extent of clonotype sharing between individuals. Between about 0.8 and 8.9 billion PBMCs per donor were obtained by leukapheresis. Study-wide findings and limitations: When a few donors were compared, the shared fraction of clonotypes was around 5% for naive CD4, around 4% for naive CD8, roughly 2.5% for memory CD4, and less than 0.45% for memory CD8. Compared with non-shared clonotypes, clonotypes shared by all four sorted-subset donors had higher generation probabilities. Incomplete sequencing was indicated by rarefaction of sorted-subset datasets, despite the large sequencing depth. Naive subsets generally had larger estimated clonotype richness than memory subsets did. Pairwise subsampling led to the expectation that sequencing depth would affect the degree of clonotype sharing among donors. The small number of donors limited the genetic and exposure-history diversity represented. Sampling was restricted to blood, and TCR repertoires in tissue are likely to differ from TCR repertoires in blood.

The cysteine opens and the phenylalanine closes a CDR3 of 13 amino acids. The sequence is cut down to CDR3 DNA, 39 bases in frame from base 1. CDR1 and CDR2, looked up from the germline V gene (reference sequence), are MNHEY and SMNVEV. Healthy HIV-negative adults with no recently reported acute infections or vaccinations were included as donors. All donors were Caucasian adults living in Nashville, Tennessee, USA. CD4+ T cells were enriched by magnetic negative selection, after which naive cells were positively selected on CD45RA and the negative fraction was taken as the memory subset. Blood was obtained by leukapheresis, after which PBMCs were separated by Ficoll-Histopaque density gradient centrifugation and cryopreserved in liquid nitrogen vapor phase. Analytical flow cytometry was used to check the purity and quantity of every magnetically sorted T cell population. Each sorted fraction had its genomic DNA isolated and then quantified by UV absorbance on a Nanodrop 2000c.

What was sequenced was naive CD4+ T cells sorted from blood. The cell subset or site label, as the study defines it: CD45RA+ positively selected. The chain employs TRBV27 and TRBJ2-5, with 7 bases aligning to TRBD2. The J call is doubtful: the DNA matches TRBJ2-7 better. The clonotype comes from a woman aged 25 to 39 in good health. The nucleotide sequence is TGTGCCAGCAGTCCTCGGGAGGTCAACGAGCAGTACTTC. It encodes CASSPREVNEQYF.